This T cell receptor (beta chain) was recorded in a study of shared clonotypes between healthy human individuals. As to this clone: Its target is not known.

Study-wide findings and caveats: Sharing across four donors was highest in naive CD4 (around 5%) and lowest in memory CD8 (around 0.4%).

Cells designated naive CD8 were CD45RO-negative and were positively selected for CCR7, with terminally differentiated effector memory CD45RA+ cells excluded. Deletions cut 8 bases from V and 8 bases from J, with 9 bases between. CDR3 size: 11 residues. CDR1 is MNHEY and CDR2 is SVGAGI in the germline V gene. Only in-frame clones appear in the TCRdb table, and some are missing; sequencing was by immunoSEQ multiplex PCR. The profile covers about 2 million clones, with about 95% appearing a single time and roughly 1.2% taken by the ten largest. The rearrangement joins TRBV6-5 to TRBJ1-4; the D gene is possibly TRBD1 (5 bases). The sequence derives from a man aged 18 to 30 in good health. The material sequenced was naive CD8+ T cells sorted from blood. CDR3 loop: CASGKGEKLFF. The CDR3 DNA reads as TGTGCCAGCGGAAAGGGGGAAAAACTGTTTTTT.